A selection of T cell receptor beta chains follows, all from one sample in a study of CD8 T cells in Susac syndrome. TCRdb called the immunoSEQ multiplex PCR reads again in MiXCR, with one record for every CDR3 protein. The data contain about 140,000 distinct CDR3 sequences, around 93% of them singletons. The sequenced sample consisted of CD4+ T cells from PBMCs. Receptor source: a human donor with Susac syndrome. Each CDR3 is given with its conserved first and last residue. D genes are given only for firm matches. Not all rows give a size; the values are once, few, many and, for expanded clones, a class.

CSDLDRNTEAFF,TGCAGTGACCTAGACAGGAACACTGAAGCTTTCTTT,-,-,TRBV20-1,TRBJ1-1
CSANLGNGYEQYF,TGCAGTGCGAACCTGGGAAACGGATACGAGCAGTACTTC,-,once,TRBV20-1,TRBJ2-7
CASSLGRRRTYEQYF,TGTGCCAGCAGTTTGGGCCGGCGGAGAACCTACGAGCAGTACTTC,-,-,TRBV28,TRBJ2-7
CASSLPGGGVDIQYF,TGTGCCAGCAGCCTTCCCGGTGGGGGCGTAGACATTCAGTACTTC,-,-,TRBV7-9,TRBJ2-4
CASSDGSWGNSPLHF,TGCGCCAGCAGTGATGGGTCCTGGGGCAATTCACCCCTCCACTTT,-,-,TRBV10-2,TRBJ1-6
CASSQDRQGNQPQHF,TGCGCCAGCAGCCAAGATCGGCAGGGGAATCAGCCCCAGCATTTT,-,-,TRBV4-1,TRBJ1-5
CATKQGSNNNEQFF,TGTGCCACGAAACAGGGGAGTAACAACAATGAGCAGTTCTTC,TRBD1,-,TRBV10-3,TRBJ2-1
CASSRFGWDEQYF,TGTGCCAGCAGTCGCTTTGGGTGGGACGAGCAGTACTTC,-,-,TRBV5-6,TRBJ2-7
CSARKSNQPQHF,TGCAGTGCTAGGAAGAGCAATCAGCCCCAGCATTTT,-,-,TRBV20-1,TRBJ1-5
CASSHVNSGNTIYF,TGTGCCAGCAGCCACGTAAACTCTGGAAACACCATATATTTT,-,once,TRBV14,TRBJ1-3
CASSEDPFPRGYTF,TGTGCCAGCAGTGAAGACCCTTTTCCGCGGGGCTACACCTTC,-,-,TRBV25-1,TRBJ1-2
CASSITSPGLYGYTF,TGTGCCAGCTCTATAACCTCCCCAGGGCTCTATGGCTACACCTTC,-,once,TRBV28,TRBJ1-2
CASSQVPGGNQPQHF,TGTGCCAGCAGCCAAGTTCCAGGGGGGAATCAGCCCCAGCATTTT,TRBD1,few,TRBV4-2,TRBJ1-5
CASRRGQGWYEQYF,TGTGCCAGCCGCCGCGGACAGGGGTGGTACGAGCAGTACTTC,TRBD1,-,TRBV19,TRBJ2-7
CASSAPGQGYEQYF,TGTGCCAGCAGTGCCCCGGGACAGGGGTACGAGCAGTACTTC,TRBD1,-,TRBV25-1,TRBJ2-7
CASSFNTPSKNIQYF,TGCGCCAGCAGCTTTAATACTCCGTCCAAAAACATTCAGTACTTC,-,-,TRBV5-1,TRBJ2-4
CSVAWDTQYF,TGCAGCGTCGCGTGGGATACGCAGTATTTT,-,-,TRBV29-1,TRBJ2-3
CASSHQLNGYTF,TGTGCCAGCAGCCACCAGCTGAATGGCTACACCTTC,-,-,TRBV3-1,TRBJ1-2
CASSMGSSYEQYF,TGTGCCAGTAGTATGGGCAGCTCCTACGAGCAGTACTTC,-,-,TRBV19,TRBJ2-7
CASSYSREQFF,TGTGCCAGCAGTTACTCTCGAGAGCAGTTCTTC,-,few,TRBV6-5,TRBJ2-1
CSVRSSTNEKLFF,TGCAGCGTTAGGTCGTCAACTAATGAAAAACTGTTTTTT,-,-,TRBV29-1,TRBJ1-4
CASSYRLGAGELFF,TGTGCCAGCAGTTACCGACTGGGGGCGGGGGAGCTGTTTTTT,-,-,TRBV6-6,TRBJ2-2
CAWKPGLAGHNEQFF,TGTGCCTGGAAGCCGGGACTAGCGGGCCACAATGAGCAGTTCTTC,TRBD2,-,TRBV30,TRBJ2-1
CASSLQGGGYTF,TGTGCCAGCAGTTTACAGGGAGGTGGCTACACCTTC,-,-,TRBV6-5,TRBJ1-2
CASSVGTVSPNEQFF,TGTGCCAGCAGCGTAGGGACGGTGAGCCCCAATGAGCAGTTCTTC,-,once,TRBV9,TRBJ2-1
CASRQASLSGANVLTF,TGTGCCAGCAGACAGGCCTCCCTCTCTGGGGCCAACGTCCTGACTTTC,-,-,TRBV27,TRBJ2-6
CASSSRDGYTGELFF,TGTGCCAGCAGTTCCCGGGACGGATACACCGGGGAGCTGTTTTTT,-,-,TRBV28,TRBJ2-2
CASSLRDTLAKNIQYF,TGTGCCAGCAGTTTAAGGGACACCTTAGCCAAAAACATTCAGTACTTC,-,-,TRBV28,TRBJ2-4
CSASWTASYNEQFF,TGCAGTGCTTCCTGGACGGCCTCCTACAATGAGCAGTTCTTC,-,-,TRBV20-1,TRBJ2-1
CASTLGTQRSPLHF,TGTGCCAGCACTCTCGGGACCCAGAGATCACCCCTCCACTTT,-,-,TRBV28,TRBJ1-6
CASSQGLAGNEQFF,TGTGCCAGCAGCCAAGGGCTAGCGGGGAATGAGCAGTTCTTC,TRBD2,-,TRBV3-1,TRBJ2-1
CSAIFGETQYF,TGCAGTGCTATCTTTGGGGAGACCCAGTACTTC,-,-,TRBV20-1,TRBJ2-5
CASSVELFKQYF,TGTGCCAGCTCCGTTGAGTTGTTCAAGCAGTACTTC,-,-,TRBV18,TRBJ2-7
CASRRGLDNYSPLHF,TGTGCCAGCAGGCGGGGACTCGATAATTATTCACCCCTCCACTTT,-,-,TRBV6-5,TRBJ1-6
CASSLGLRQDNEQFF,TGTGCCAGCAGCTTAGGGCTAAGACAAGACAATGAGCAGTTCTTC,-,-,TRBV7-2,TRBJ2-1
CASSGRDRNSPLHF,TGTGCCAGCAGTGGCCGGGACAGAAATTCACCCCTCCACTTT,TRBD1,-,TRBV2,TRBJ1-6
CASSHDLAGALQFF,TGTGCCAGCAGCCATGACCTAGCGGGAGCTCTCCAGTTCTTC,TRBD2,-,TRBV3-1,TRBJ2-1
CASSLGSSDNSPLHF,TGTGCCAGCAGCTTAGGGTCCAGCGATAATTCACCCCTCCACTTT,-,-,TRBV7-9,TRBJ1-6
CAWRPGTSGGNEQFF,TGTGCCTGGAGGCCCGGGACTAGCGGGGGGAATGAGCAGTTCTTC,TRBD2,-,TRBV30,TRBJ2-1
CASSPQLQGQETQYF,TGTGCCAGCAGTCCTCAACTCCAGGGGCAAGAGACCCAGTACTTC,-,-,TRBV7-9,TRBJ2-5
CASSAGQGDLYEQYF,TGCGCCAGCAGCGCAGGACAGGGGGACCTCTACGAGCAGTACTTC,TRBD1,once,TRBV4-1,TRBJ2-7
CASSRTGAHTDTQYF,TGTGCCAGCAGCCGTACAGGGGCGCACACAGATACGCAGTATTTT,TRBD1,-,TRBV3-1,TRBJ2-3
CASSLGQVGGEKLFF,TGTGCCAGCAGCCTCGGACAGGTTGGGGGTGAAAAACTGTTTTTT,TRBD1,-,TRBV7-2,TRBJ1-4
CASSRTGTVYGYTF,TGCGCCAGCAGCCGGACCGGGACAGTCTATGGCTACACCTTC,TRBD1,-,TRBV4-1,TRBJ1-2
CASTDRDYEQYF,TGTGCCAGCACCGACAGGGACTACGAGCAGTACTTC,TRBD1,-,TRBV28,TRBJ2-7
CAWSVPGRGSTDTQYF,TGTGCCTGGAGTGTTCCGGGCAGGGGGAGCACAGATACGCAGTATTTT,TRBD1,-,TRBV30,TRBJ2-3
CAWSVEGGQPQHF,TGTGCCTGGAGTGTGGAGGGTGGTCAGCCCCAGCATTTT,-,-,TRBV30,TRBJ1-5
CASSVGHISPLHF,TGTGCCAGCAGTGTAGGACACATTTCACCCCTCCACTTT,-,once,TRBV25-1,TRBJ1-6
CASSQVTDSPLHF,TGTGCCAGCTCACAAGTCACGGATTCACCCCTCCACTTT,-,-,TRBV18,TRBJ1-6
CASTHGTGLAGGSSYNEQFF,TGTGCCAGCACCCATGGAACGGGACTAGCGGGAGGGAGCTCCTACAATGAGCAGTTCTTC,TRBD2,-,TRBV12-3/TRBV12-4,TRBJ2-1
CASSQGVSQNTGELFF,TGCGCCAGCAGCCAAGGGGTCTCTCAGAACACCGGGGAGCTGTTTTTT,-,-,TRBV4-1,TRBJ2-2
CSVSTSGRGNEQFF,TGCAGTGTTTCGACTAGCGGGAGGGGAAATGAGCAGTTCTTC,TRBD2,-,TRBV20-1,TRBJ2-1
CASKGGDYEQYF,TGTGCCAGCAAAGGGGGAGACTACGAGCAGTACTTC,-,-,TRBV6-5,TRBJ2-7
CATSAAGGPGYEQFF,TGTGCCACCAGTGCTGCGGGAGGGCCTGGGTATGAGCAGTTCTTC,TRBD2,-,TRBV24-1,TRBJ2-1
CASSLGPLRTSSYEQYF,TGTGCCAGCAGCTTAGGCCCGCTGCGTACCAGCTCCTACGAGCAGTACTTC,-,-,TRBV12-3/TRBV12-4,TRBJ2-7
CSASPVPLNIQYF,TGCAGTGCTAGTCCGGTGCCGCTGAACATTCAGTACTTC,-,-,TRBV20-1,TRBJ2-4
CASSPPGLAPHEQYF,TGTGCCAGCAGTCCCCCGGGACTAGCCCCCCACGAGCAGTACTTC,TRBD2,-,TRBV28,TRBJ2-7
CASSFREPKDTQYF,TGTGCCAGCAGTTTTAGGGAACCAAAGGATACGCAGTATTTT,-,once,TRBV27,TRBJ2-3
CSARGLAGALGQFF,TGCAGTGCCCGAGGACTAGCGGGGGCCCTAGGGCAGTTCTTC,TRBD2,-,TRBV20-1,TRBJ2-1